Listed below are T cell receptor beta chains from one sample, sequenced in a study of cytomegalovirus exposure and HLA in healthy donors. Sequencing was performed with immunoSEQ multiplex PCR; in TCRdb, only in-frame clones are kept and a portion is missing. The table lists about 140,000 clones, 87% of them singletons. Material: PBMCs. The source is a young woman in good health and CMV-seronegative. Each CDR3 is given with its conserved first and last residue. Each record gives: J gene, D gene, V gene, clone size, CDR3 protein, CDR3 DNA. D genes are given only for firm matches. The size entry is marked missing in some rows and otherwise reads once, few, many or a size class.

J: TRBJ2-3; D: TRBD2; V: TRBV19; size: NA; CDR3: CASSIGTRGTDTQYF; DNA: TGTGCCAGTAGTATTGGGACTAGGGGCACAGATACGCAGTATTTT
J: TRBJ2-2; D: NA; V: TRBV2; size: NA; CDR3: CASSVSSGELFF; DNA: TGTGCCAGCAGTGTGTCCTCCGGGGAGCTGTTTTTT
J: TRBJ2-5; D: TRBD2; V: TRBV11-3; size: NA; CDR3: CASSLGLSSETQYF; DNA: TGTGCCAGCAGCTTGGGACTATCCTCGGAGACCCAGTACTTC
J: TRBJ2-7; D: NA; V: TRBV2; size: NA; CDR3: CASSELRGPSPQYF; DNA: TGTGCCAGCAGTGAACTCAGGGGCCCTAGCCCGCAGTACTTC
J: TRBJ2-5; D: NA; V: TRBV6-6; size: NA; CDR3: CASSYGAGVSQETQYF; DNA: TGTGCCAGCAGTTACGGGGCAGGAGTTTCTCAAGAGACCCAGTACTTC
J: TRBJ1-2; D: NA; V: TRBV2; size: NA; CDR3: CASTPEVGSHGYTF; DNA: TGTGCCAGCACTCCGGAGGTAGGGTCTCATGGCTACACCTTC
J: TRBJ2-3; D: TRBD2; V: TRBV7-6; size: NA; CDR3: CASSPSGGPPDTQYF; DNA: TGTGCCAGCAGCCCCAGCGGGGGGCCCCCAGATACGCAGTATTTT
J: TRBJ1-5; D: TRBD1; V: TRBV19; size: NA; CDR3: CASSNAGGSQPQHF; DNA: TGTGCCAGTAGTAACGCAGGGGGCTCTCAGCCCCAGCATTTT
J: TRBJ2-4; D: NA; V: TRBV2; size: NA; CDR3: CASNVRGNIQYF; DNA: TGTGCCAGCAATGTGCGGGGAAACATTCAGTACTTC
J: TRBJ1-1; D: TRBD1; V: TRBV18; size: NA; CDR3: CASSPRQGFGSTEAFF; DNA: TGTGCCAGCTCACCACGACAGGGGTTTGGGAGCACTGAAGCTTTCTTT
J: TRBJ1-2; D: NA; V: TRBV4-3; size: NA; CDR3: CASSQDQLLNGYTF; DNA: TGCGCCAGCAGCCAAGATCAACTCCTCAATGGCTACACCTTC
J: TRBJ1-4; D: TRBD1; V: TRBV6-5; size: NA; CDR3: CASTSWTGGDEKLFF; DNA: TGTGCCAGCACGAGCTGGACAGGGGGTGATGAAAAACTGTTTTTT
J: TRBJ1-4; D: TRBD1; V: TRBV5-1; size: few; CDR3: CASSLGDRVREKLFF; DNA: TGCGCCAGCAGCTTGGGGGACAGGGTACGGGAAAAACTGTTTTTT
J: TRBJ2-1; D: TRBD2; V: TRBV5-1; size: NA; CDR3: CASSWSGRALLGQFF; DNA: TGCGCCAGCAGCTGGAGCGGGAGGGCTCTTTTAGGGCAGTTCTTC
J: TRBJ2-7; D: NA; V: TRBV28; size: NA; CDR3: CASSLGGPPEQYF; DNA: TGTGCCAGCAGTTTAGGGGGCCCGCCAGAGCAGTACTTC
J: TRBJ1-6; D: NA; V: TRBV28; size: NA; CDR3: CASSQEAYNSPLHF; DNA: TGTGCCAGCAGTCAGGAGGCCTATAATTCACCCCTCCACTTT
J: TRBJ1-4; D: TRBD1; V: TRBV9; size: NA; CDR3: CASSPRDRVEKLFF; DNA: TGTGCCAGCAGCCCTCGGGACAGGGTTGAAAAACTGTTTTTT
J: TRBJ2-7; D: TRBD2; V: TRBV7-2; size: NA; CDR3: CASSLRSGGRRPPYEQYF; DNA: TGTGCCAGCAGCTTGAGGAGCGGGGGGCGCCGACCCCCCTACGAGCAGTACTTC
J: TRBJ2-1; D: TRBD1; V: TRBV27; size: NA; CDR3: CASSSAGGSLSSYNEQFF; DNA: TGTGCCAGCAGTTCTGCAGGGGGTAGCCTAAGCTCCTACAATGAGCAGTTCTTC
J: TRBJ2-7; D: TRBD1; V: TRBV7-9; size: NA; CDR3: CASSLLDRTYEQYF; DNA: TGTGCCAGCAGCCTACTGGACAGGACCTACGAGCAGTACTTC
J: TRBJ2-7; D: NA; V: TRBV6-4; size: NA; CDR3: CASTLRGLLRGQYF; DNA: TGTGCCAGCACCCTCAGGGGTCTCCTACGAGGGCAGTACTTC
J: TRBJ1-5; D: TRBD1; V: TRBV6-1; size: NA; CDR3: CASIEGAGNQPQHF; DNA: TGTGCCAGCATCGAGGGGGCAGGGAATCAGCCCCAGCATTTT
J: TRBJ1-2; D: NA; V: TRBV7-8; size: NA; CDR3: CASSLEGWGANYGYTF; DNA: TGTGCCAGCAGCTTAGAAGGTTGGGGCGCGAACTATGGCTACACCTTC
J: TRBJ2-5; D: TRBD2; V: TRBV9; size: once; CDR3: CASSAEALAGGRTQYF; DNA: TGTGCCAGCAGCGCGGAGGCTCTAGCGGGGGGGCGGACCCAGTACTTC
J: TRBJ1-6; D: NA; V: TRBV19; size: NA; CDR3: CASSMGSRAYNSPLHF; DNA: TGTGCCAGTAGTATGGGGTCCAGGGCATATAATTCACCCCTCCACTTT
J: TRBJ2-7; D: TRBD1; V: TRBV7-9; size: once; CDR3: CASSHPGTGSSEQYF; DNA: TGTGCCAGCAGCCATCCCGGGACAGGGTCAAGCGAGCAGTACTTC
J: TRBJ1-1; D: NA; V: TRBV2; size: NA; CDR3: CASIITRIGEAFF; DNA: TGTGCCAGCATCATAACCAGGATCGGAGAAGCTTTCTTT
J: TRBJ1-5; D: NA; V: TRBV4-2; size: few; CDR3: CASSQDRRGDQPQHF; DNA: TGTGCCAGCAGCCAAGATCGTCGGGGGGATCAGCCCCAGCATTTT
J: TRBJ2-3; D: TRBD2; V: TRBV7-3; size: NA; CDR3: CASSQLAGGLSSTDTQYF; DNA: TGTGCCAGCAGCCAACTAGCGGGGGGGCTTTCAAGCACAGATACGCAGTATTTT
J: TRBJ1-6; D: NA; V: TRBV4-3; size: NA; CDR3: CASSQDRGTSPLHF; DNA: TGCGCCAGCAGCCAAGATAGGGGGACTTCACCCCTCCACTTT
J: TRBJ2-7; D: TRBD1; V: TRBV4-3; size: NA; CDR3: CASSQGQGVNEQYF; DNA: TGCGCCAGCAGCCAAGGCCAGGGGGTCAACGAGCAGTACTTC
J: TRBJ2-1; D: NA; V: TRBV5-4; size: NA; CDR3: CASSLGGNEQFF; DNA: TGTGCCAGCAGCTTGGGAGGAAATGAGCAGTTCTTC
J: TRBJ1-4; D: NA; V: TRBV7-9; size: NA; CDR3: CASSPTAEGEEKLFF; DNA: TGTGCCAGCAGCCCAACCGCGGAGGGTGAGGAAAAACTGTTTTTT
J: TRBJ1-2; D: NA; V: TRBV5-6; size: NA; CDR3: CASSPRPGPGQGYTF; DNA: TGTGCCAGCAGCCCCCGGCCCGGTCCAGGTCAGGGCTACACCTTC
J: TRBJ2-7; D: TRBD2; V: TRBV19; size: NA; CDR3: CASSIDQLAGGYEQYF; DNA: TGTGCCAGTAGTATAGACCAACTAGCGGGAGGCTACGAGCAGTACTTC
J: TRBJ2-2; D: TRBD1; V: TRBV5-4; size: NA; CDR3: CASSLVPGQGTGELFF; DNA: TGTGCCAGCAGCTTGGTTCCGGGACAGGGGACCGGGGAGCTGTTTTTT
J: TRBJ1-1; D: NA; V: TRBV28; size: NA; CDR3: CASSRGGRGTEAFF; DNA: TGTGCCAGCAGCCGGGGGGGGCGCGGCACTGAAGCTTTCTTT
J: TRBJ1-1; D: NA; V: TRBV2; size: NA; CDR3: CAREEVNTEAFF; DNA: TGTGCCCGGGAGGAAGTGAACACTGAAGCTTTCTTT
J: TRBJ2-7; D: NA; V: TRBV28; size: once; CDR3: CASSLARVSYEQYF; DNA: TGTGCCAGCAGTTTAGCCAGGGTCTCCTACGAGCAGTACTTC
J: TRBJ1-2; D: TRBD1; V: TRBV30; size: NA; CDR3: CAWSLGTANYGYTF; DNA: TGTGCCTGGAGTTTGGGGACAGCTAACTATGGCTACACCTTC
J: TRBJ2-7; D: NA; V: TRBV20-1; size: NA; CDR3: CSAKPGYEQYF; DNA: TGCAGTGCTAAACCGGGATACGAGCAGTACTTC
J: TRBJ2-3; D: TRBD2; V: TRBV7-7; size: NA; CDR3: CASSLGGTSGGTDTQYF; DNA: TGTGCCAGCAGCTTAGGTGGGACTAGCGGGGGCACAGATACGCAGTATTTT
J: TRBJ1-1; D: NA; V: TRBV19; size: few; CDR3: CASSSQLRTDLNTEAFF; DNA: TGTGCCAGTAGTTCCCAGCTAAGGACAGACCTGAACACTGAAGCTTTCTTT
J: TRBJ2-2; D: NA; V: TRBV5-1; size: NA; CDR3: CASSQNGGLNTGELFF; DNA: TGCGCCAGCAGCCAGAACGGGGGGCTGAACACCGGGGAGCTGTTTTTT
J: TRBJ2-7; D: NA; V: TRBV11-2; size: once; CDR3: CASSPSEGEPYEQYF; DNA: TGTGCCAGCAGCCCCTCGGAGGGCGAACCCTACGAGCAGTACTTC
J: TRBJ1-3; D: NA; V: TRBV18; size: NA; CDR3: CASSSGQSSGNTIYF; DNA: TGTGCCAGCTCTTCAGGACAGAGCTCTGGAAACACCATATATTTT
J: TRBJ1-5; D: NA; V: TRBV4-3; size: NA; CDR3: CASSQDAQGRQPQHF; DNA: TGCGCCAGCAGCCAAGATGCACAGGGACGCCAGCCCCAGCATTTT
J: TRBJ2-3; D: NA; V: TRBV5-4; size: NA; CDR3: CASSFSGTDTQYF; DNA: TGTGCCAGCAGCTTTTCAGGGACAGATACGCAGTATTTT
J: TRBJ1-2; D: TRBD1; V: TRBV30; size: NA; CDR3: CAWGQGSRSSNGYTF; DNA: TGTGCCTGGGGACAGGGGTCGCGATCATCCAATGGCTACACCTTC
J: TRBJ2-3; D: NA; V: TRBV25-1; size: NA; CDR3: CASSGGLAGDTQYF; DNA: TGTGCCAGCAGTGGGGGACTTGCAGGTGATACGCAGTATTTT
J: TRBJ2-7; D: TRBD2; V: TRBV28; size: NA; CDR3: CASSLGLAGGPSSYEQYF; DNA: TGTGCCAGCAGTTTAGGGCTAGCGGGAGGCCCGAGCTCCTACGAGCAGTACTTC
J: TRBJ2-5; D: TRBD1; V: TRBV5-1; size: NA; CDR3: CASRSGTGYVLETQYF; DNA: TGCGCCAGCAGGAGCGGGACAGGGTACGTGTTGGAGACCCAGTACTTC
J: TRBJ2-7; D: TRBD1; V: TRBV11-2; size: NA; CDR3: CASSSRTGSYEQYF; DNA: TGTGCCAGCAGCTCTCGGACAGGGAGCTACGAGCAGTACTTC